Listed below are T cell receptor beta chains from one sample, sequenced in a study of blood T cell repertoires in COVID-19. TCRdb's copy holds only in-frame clones and misses some; the assay was immunoSEQ multiplex PCR. This table holds some 40,000 clones, around nine tenths found once. Sequencing input: peripheral blood. These receptor sequences come from a man aged 45 to 65 with COVID-19, enrolled during active disease. Both conserved end residues are trimmed from each CDR3.

J gene,V gene,CDR3 protein
TRBJ2-3,TRBV29-1,SAMDRGRSDTQY
TRBJ1-2,TRBV29-1,SAQGQNSYGYT
TRBJ1-5,TRBV5-5,TSSLAGDQPQH
TRBJ1-2,TRBV19,ASSMSRTGVYGYT
TRBJ2-1,TRBV9,ASSAAPQREVSYNEQF
TRBJ2-5,TRBV7-2,ASSLDRVLETQY
TRBJ2-3,TRBV7-2,ASSLVSGLGTDTQY
TRBJ2-1,TRBV5-5,ASSLDRGPYNEQF
TRBJ1-1,TRBV6-4,ASSERAGEGEAF
TRBJ2-1,TRBV28,ASCHRTSGRRPARYNEQF
TRBJ2-3,TRBV5-4,ASSPRDRGRGDTQY
TRBJ2-1,TRBV5-1,ASSLTASGGLNEQF
TRBJ2-1,TRBV10-2,ASSITGTLSYNEQF
TRBJ1-2,TRBV7-9,ASSRLAGSYGYT
TRBJ2-3,TRBV9,ASSVDGGRALDTQY
TRBJ2-7,TRBV7-2,ASSYAGVGEQY
TRBJ2-1,TRBV5-1,ASSERGLGGAYNEQF
TRBJ2-7,TRBV7-2,ASSLARSSYEQY
TRBJ1-6,TRBV4-2,ASSQDRGLSPLH
TRBJ2-7,TRBV11-1,ASSLMDRGLYEQY
TRBJ2-7,TRBV12-5,ASGLVLTSGPPKQY
TRBJ1-2,TRBV6-1,ASSESRTGGLDGYT
TRBJ1-1,TRBV27,ASSFAGGNTEAF
TRBJ1-4,TRBV19,ASSGTGGLNEKLF
TRBJ1-2,TRBV5-6,ASSPNRGDYGYT
TRBJ2-1,TRBV5-6,ASSLLDREDNEQF
TRBJ1-6,TRBV6-5,ASSSLGQGGNSPLH
TRBJ2-1,TRBV10-2,ASRIAGSSYNEQF
TRBJ2-7,TRBV24-1,ATSDLESPIAGGSYEQY
TRBJ2-1,TRBV19,ASTPSRSAYNEQF
TRBJ2-7,TRBV5-1,ASSQVGYSYEQY
TRBJ2-5,TRBV5-4,ASSGGGVKETQY
TRBJ1-5,TRBV4-1,ASSQGGGQGGQPQH
TRBJ1-1,TRBV5-1,ASSSRGDINTEAF
TRBJ1-1,TRBV5-6,ASSPVKGAYGTEAF
TRBJ2-1,TRBV3-1/TRBV3-2,ASSQGVASRRNEQF
TRBJ1-2,TRBV29-1,SVEGPTRGANYGYT
TRBJ2-5,TRBV5-6,ASSSPSQGSETQY
TRBJ2-7,TRBV7-9,ASSSGTSGQQY
TRBJ2-2,TRBV2,ASSLAGPPFGELF
TRBJ2-2,TRBV9,ASSDPDRVHRAGGFSDTGELF
TRBJ2-4,TRBV6-1,ASSEILVGAKNIQY
TRBJ2-1,TRBV6-6,ASNQAGAGYNEQF
TRBJ1-4,TRBV11-2,ASSPELSGRWETNEKLF
TRBJ2-3,TRBV7-6,ASSHKGRVTDTQY
TRBJ2-7,TRBV7-2,ASSTMDRTYEQY
TRBJ1-1,TRBV4-1,ASSQGLRGENTEAF
TRBJ1-4,TRBV6-1,ASSETWDSEKLF
TRBJ1-2,TRBV9,ASSAKTGTNYGYT
TRBJ2-7,TRBV7-2,ASSNPTGGRYEQY
TRBJ2-1,TRBV6-6,ATREGGLQF
TRBJ2-1,TRBV7-2,ASSLEPRLANNEQF
TRBJ2-1,TRBV5-8,ASSPRLALRTNEQF
TRBJ1-1,TRBV5-5,ASSLDRGTEAF
TRBJ2-3,TRBV5-1,ASIDSGGTDTQY
TRBJ2-4,TRBV6-1,ASSEYGGRKNIQY
TRBJ2-1,TRBV7-6,ASSLEPGLYNEQF
TRBJ1-1,TRBV27,ASTAHRDSLNTEAF
TRBJ1-6,TRBV6-5,ASSTHSAHNSPLH